What follows describes a single T cell receptor beta chain. Its target is not known. The data stem from a study of cytomegalovirus exposure and HLA in healthy donors. On the study more broadly: From donors who were HLA-typed, an early data release held 65 million to 85 million unique TCRs. Overall study findings and caveats: Cytomegalovirus status, reportedly, was diagnosed with high specificity and sensitivity by the classifier. Some V segments could not be told apart, so they were left out, TRBV6-2 and TRBV6-3 among them. Roughly uniform sequencing depth across donors was assumed, possibly incorrectly.

J gave up 3 bases and V 4 bases, and 2 bases lay outside the gene matches. The CDR3 has 14 residues. From germline, CDR1 is SGHNT and CDR2 YYREEE (reference sequence). The PCR employed 60 Vbeta primers together with 13 Jbeta primers. Generated by immunoSEQ multiplex PCR, the TCRdb table keeps only in-frame clones and is missing some. The sample includes just over 80,000 clones. The rearrangement links TRBV5-4 to TRBJ2-3; TRBD2 agrees at 10 bases. The TCR comes from a woman between 25 and 40 years old in good health and CMV-seronegative. The sequenced material came from PBMCs. In DNA, the CDR3 is TGTGCCAGCAGCCCGACTAGCGGGACAGATACGCAGTATTTT. Protein sequence: CASSPTSGTDTQYF.